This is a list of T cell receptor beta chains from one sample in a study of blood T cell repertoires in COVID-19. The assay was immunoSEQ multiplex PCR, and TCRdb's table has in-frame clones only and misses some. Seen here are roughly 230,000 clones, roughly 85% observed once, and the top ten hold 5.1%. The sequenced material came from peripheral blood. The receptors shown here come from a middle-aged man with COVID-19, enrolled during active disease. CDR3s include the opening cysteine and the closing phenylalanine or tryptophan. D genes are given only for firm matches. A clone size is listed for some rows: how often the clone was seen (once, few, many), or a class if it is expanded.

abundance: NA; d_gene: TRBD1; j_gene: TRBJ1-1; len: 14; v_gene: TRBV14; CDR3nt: TGTGCCAGCAGCCGTTGGGACAGGGGAGCTGAAGCTTTCTTT; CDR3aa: CASSRWDRGAEAFF
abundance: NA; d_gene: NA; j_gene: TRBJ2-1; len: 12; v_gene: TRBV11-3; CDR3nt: TGTGCCAGCAGCAAAGGAGGAAATGAGCAGTTCTTC; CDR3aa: CASSKGGNEQFF
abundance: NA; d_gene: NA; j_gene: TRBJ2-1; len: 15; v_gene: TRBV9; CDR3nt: TGTGCCAGCAGCCTCTCAGGGGCCATTATCAATGAGCAGTTCTTC; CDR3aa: CASSLSGAIINEQFF
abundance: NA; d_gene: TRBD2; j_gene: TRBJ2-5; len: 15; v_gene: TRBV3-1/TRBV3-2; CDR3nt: TGTGCCAGCACAACACTAGCGGGGCTCCAAGAGACCCAGTACTTC; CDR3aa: CASTTLAGLQETQYF
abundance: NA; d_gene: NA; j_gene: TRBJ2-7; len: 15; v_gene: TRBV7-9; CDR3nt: TGTGCCAGCAGCCCGGACACGTCGTCGATGTACGAGCAGTACTTC; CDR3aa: CASSPDTSSMYEQYF
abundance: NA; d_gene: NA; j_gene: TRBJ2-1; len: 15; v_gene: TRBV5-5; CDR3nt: TGTGCCAGCAGTTCTGGGGTTACAAGAGGGAATGAGCAGTTCTTC; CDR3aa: CASSSGVTRGNEQFF
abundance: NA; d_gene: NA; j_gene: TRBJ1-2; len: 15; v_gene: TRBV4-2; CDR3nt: TGTGCCAGCAGCCAAGTATCTGAGGGAGTCTATGGCTACACCTTC; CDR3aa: CASSQVSEGVYGYTF
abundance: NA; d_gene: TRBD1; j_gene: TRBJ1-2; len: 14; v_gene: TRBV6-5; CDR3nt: TGTGCCAGCAGTTACGGGCAGGGGGCGGGTGGCTACACCTTC; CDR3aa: CASSYGQGAGGYTF
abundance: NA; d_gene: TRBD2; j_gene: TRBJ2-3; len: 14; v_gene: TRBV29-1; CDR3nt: TGCAGCGTTCGACTAGCGGGGCGGATGGATACGCAGTATTTT; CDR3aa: CSVRLAGRMDTQYF
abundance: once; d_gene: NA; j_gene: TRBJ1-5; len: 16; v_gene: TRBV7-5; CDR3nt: TGTGCCAGAAGCCCTTGGGGGACAGATAGCAATCAGCCCCAGCATTTT; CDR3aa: CARSPWGTDSNQPQHF
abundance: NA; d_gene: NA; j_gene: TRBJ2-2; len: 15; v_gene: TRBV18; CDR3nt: TGTGCCAGCTCACCACCTCGGACAGTCACCGGGGAGCTGTTTTTT; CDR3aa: CASSPPRTVTGELFF
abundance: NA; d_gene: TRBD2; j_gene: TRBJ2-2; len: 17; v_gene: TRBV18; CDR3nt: TGTGCCAGCTCCCCCAGCGGGGGGGCCTCGAGGACCGGGGAGCTGTTTTTT; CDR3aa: CASSPSGGASRTGELFF
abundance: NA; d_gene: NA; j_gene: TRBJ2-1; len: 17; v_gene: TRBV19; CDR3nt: TGTGCCAGTAGTAGGGGCGAATTTGACAGGACCTACAATGAGCAGTTCTTC; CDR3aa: CASSRGEFDRTYNEQFF
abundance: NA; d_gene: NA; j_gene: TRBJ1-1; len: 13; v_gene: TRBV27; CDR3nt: TGTGCCAGCAGCTCAATGAGGGCCACTGAAGCTTTCTTT; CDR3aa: CASSSMRATEAFF
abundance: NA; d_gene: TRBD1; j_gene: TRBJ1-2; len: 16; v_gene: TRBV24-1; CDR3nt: TGTGCCACCAGTGATCCGAATCCGGGACAGGGGGCTGGCTACACCTTC; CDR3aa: CATSDPNPGQGAGYTF
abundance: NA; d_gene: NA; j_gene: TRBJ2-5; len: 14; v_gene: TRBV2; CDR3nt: TGTGCCAGCAGTGAGGATAGGGGGCAAGAGACCCAGTACTTC; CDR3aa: CASSEDRGQETQYF
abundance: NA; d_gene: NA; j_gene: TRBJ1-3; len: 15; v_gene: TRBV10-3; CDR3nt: TGTGCCATCAGTGAGTCGGAGAACAAGGGAAACACCATATATTTT; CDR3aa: CAISESENKGNTIYF
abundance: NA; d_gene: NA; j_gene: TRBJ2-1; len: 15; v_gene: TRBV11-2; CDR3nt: TGTGCCAGCAGCATCGATCGTGGTTTCAGGGATGAGCAGTTCTTC; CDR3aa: CASSIDRGFRDEQFF
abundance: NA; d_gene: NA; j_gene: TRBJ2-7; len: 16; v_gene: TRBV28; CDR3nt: TGTGCCAGCAGTTTGTTCTACAGGGGGGGCGGCCCCGAGCAGTACTTC; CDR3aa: CASSLFYRGGGPEQYF
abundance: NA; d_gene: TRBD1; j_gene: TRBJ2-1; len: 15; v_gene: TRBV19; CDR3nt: TGTGCCAGTAGTACCCTTTGGACAGGGGGCAATGAGCAGTTCTTC; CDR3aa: CASSTLWTGGNEQFF
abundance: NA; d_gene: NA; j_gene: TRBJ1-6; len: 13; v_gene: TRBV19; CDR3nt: TGTGCCAGTAGTACTCCAGGAAATTCACCCCTCCACTTT; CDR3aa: CASSTPGNSPLHF
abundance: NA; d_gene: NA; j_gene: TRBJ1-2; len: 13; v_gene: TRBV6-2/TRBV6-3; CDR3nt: TGTGCCAGCAGTTACCTGCAGGGGCAGGGCTACACCTTC; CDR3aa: CASSYLQGQGYTF
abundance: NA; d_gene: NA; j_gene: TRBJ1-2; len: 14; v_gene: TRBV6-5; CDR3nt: TGTGCCAGCAGTTACTCGAACGGGGGTGAAGGCTACACCTTC; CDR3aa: CASSYSNGGEGYTF
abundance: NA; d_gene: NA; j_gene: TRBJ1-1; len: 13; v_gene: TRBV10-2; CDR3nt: TGCGCCAGCAGTACCAGGGCGAACACTGAAGCTTTCTTT; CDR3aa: CASSTRANTEAFF
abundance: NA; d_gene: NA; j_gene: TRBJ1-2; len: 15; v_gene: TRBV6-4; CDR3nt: TGTGCCAGCAGTGAAGAAGGGCAGGGCTTCTATGGCTACACCTTC; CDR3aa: CASSEEGQGFYGYTF
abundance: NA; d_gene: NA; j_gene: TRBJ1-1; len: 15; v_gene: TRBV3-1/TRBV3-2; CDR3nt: TGTGCCAGCAGCCAATATAGCGACATTATCACTGAAGCTTTCTTT; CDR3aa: CASSQYSDIITEAFF
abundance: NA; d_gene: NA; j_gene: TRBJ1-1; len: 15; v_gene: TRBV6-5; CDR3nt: TGTGCCAGCAGTTCGGACACCGTTGGGAACACTGAAGCTTTCTTT; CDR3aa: CASSSDTVGNTEAFF
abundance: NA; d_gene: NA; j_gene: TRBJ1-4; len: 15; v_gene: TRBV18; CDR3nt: TGTGCCAGCTCACCCTCGCGGAGTTTTAATGAAAAACTGTTTTTT; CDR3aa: CASSPSRSFNEKLFF
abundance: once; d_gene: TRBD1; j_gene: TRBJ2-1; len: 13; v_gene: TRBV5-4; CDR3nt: TGTGCCAGCAGCGTACCGACGACAGGGGGGCAGTTCTTC; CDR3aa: CASSVPTTGGQFF
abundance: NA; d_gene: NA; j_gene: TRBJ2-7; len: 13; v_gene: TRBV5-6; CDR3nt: TGTGCCAGCAGCTTCACAGTGAACTACGAGCAGTACTTC; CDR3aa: CASSFTVNYEQYF
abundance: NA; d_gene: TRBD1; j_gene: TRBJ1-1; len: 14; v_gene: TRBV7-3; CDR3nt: TGTGCCAGCAGCGCGACGGGACAGTACGCTGAAGCTTTCTTT; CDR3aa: CASSATGQYAEAFF
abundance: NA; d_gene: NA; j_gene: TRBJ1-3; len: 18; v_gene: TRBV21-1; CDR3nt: TGTGCCAGCAGCAAAAAAAGAGGGGACAGGGTCTCTGGAAACACCATATATTTT; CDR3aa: CASSKKRGDRVSGNTIYF
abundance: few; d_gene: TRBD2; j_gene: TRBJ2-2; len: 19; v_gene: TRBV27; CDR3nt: TGTGCCAGCAGTCCCCTTATGGGAGGGACTAGCGGAAATAACGGGGAGCTGTTTTTT; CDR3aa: CASSPLMGGTSGNNGELFF
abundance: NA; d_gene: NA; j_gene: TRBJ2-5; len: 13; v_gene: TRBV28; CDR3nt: TGTGCCAGCAGCCCTGGGGGGGGCTCGGATTTGTACTTC; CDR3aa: CASSPGGGSDLYF
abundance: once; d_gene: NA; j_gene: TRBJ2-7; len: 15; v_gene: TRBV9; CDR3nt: TGTGCCAGCAGCGCAGCTGGCGGGGTGGGGGACGAGCAGTACTTC; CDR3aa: CASSAAGGVGDEQYF
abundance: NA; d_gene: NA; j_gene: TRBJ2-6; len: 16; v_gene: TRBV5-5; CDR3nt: TGTGCCAGCAGCTTGTCACAGGCATCTGGGGCCAACGTCCTGACTTTC; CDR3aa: CASSLSQASGANVLTF
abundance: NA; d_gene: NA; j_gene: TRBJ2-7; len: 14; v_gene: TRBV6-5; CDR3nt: TGTGCCAGCAGTTACTATCAACTTAGCGACGAGCAGTACTTC; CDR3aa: CASSYYQLSDEQYF
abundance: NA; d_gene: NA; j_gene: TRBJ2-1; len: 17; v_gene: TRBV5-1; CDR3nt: TGCGCCAGCAGCTTGGCTGCGGGGCGAATAACCTACAATGAGCAGTTCTTC; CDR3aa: CASSLAAGRITYNEQFF
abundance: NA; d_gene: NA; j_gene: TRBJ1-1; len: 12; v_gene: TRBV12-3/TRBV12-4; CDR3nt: TGTGCCAGCAGTCGACGGAGGGAAGGGGCTTTCTTT; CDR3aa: CASSRRREGAFF
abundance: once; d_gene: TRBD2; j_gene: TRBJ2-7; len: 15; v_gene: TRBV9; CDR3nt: TGTGCCAGCAGCGGTAGCGGGGGGGCCTTCTACGAGCAGTACTTC; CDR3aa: CASSGSGGAFYEQYF
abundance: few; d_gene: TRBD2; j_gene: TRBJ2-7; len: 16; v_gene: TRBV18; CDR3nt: TGTGCCAGCTCACCCCCGGGACTAGCGGGGGGAAACGAGCAGTACTTC; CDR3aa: CASSPPGLAGGNEQYF
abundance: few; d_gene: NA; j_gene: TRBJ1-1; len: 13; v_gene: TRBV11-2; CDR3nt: TGTGCCAGCAGCTTCAGGATGAACACTGAAGCTTTCTTT; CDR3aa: CASSFRMNTEAFF
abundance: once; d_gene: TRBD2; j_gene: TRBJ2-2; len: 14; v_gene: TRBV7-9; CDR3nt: TGTGCCAGCAAAGTAGCGGGGGTTACCGGGGAGCTGTTTTTT; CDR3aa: CASKVAGVTGELFF
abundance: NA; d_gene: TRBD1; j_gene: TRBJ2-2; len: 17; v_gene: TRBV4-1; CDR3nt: TGCGCCAGCAGCCAAGATCCGGACAGGGGGAACACCGGGGAGCTGTTTTTT; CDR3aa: CASSQDPDRGNTGELFF
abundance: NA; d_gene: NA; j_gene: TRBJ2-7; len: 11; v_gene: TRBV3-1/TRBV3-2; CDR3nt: TGTGCCAGCAGCCAAGCTTACGAGCAGTACTTC; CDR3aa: CASSQAYEQYF